This TCR beta chain was sequenced in a study of vaccination effects on CD4 cells after COVID-19. Study-wide points: Infection-derived and vaccine-derived clones contracted markedly late after vaccination. No early post-infection timepoints were available in the study, which also included few convalescent patients.

CDR1 and CDR2 (germline): KGHSH, LQKENI. The V gene end was trimmed by 1 base and the J gene end by 8 bases; junction bases not matched to a gene: 12. The CDR3 totals 16 residues. This clone was seen a single time. Antigen unknown. Antigen-specific CD4+ T cells were first expanded with viral peptide pools by the ViraFEST assay and only then sequenced. Culture lasted over 9 days before CD4+ T cell isolation. Vaccination of participants consisted of two doses of either the BNT162b2 or mRNA-1273 vaccine. Cultures had half their medium replaced with IL-2 medium on days 3 and 7. Clones were read by immunoSEQ multiplex PCR, and TCRdb kept only the in-frame ones, dropping some. The table has 20,000 to 30,000 clones, 69% seen once.

The clonotype originates from a human donor who received a COVID-19 vaccine. This rearrangement joins TRBV18 to TRBJ2-3; 7 bases fit TRBD2. Sample: CD4+ T cells from PBMCs cultured with SARS-CoV-2 spike peptides, taken after COVID-19 vaccination. The CDR3 loop is CASSPLSSGGSGTQYF. DNA of the CDR3: TGTGCCAGCTCACCACTATCTAGCGGAGGGTCAGGTACGCAGTATTTT.